The clone carrying this TCR beta chain has at least ten counts. Antigen: not known. The read falls 3 residues short of the CDR3 end, and the missing part is taken from the germline J gene. The source of the sample is a study of T cell clonality in common variable immunodeficiency. General study findings and limits: Compared with healthy controls, CVID subjects showed increased TCRbeta clonality, mostly in about a third.

Patients and controls were mostly of Caucasian heritage. The CDR3 is made up of 15 amino acids. V was pared by 5 bases and J by 2 bases, with 18 bases between. CDR1 and CDR2 from the germline V gene are DFQATT and SNEGSKA (reference sequence). Produced via immunoSEQ multiplex PCR; TCRdb's table is partial and in-frame only. The sample has around 40,000 clones, none seen only once; the top ten hold about 2.2%. V is TRBV20-1 and J is TRBJ2-5, with D tentatively TRBD2 (5 bases). This TCR was recovered from a person aged 18 to 75 in good health. The source material was peripheral blood mononuclear cells. The CDR3: CSASPRGSRQETQYF. CDR3 bases read: TGCAGTGCTTCTCCCCGGGGTAGTAGGCAAGAGACC.